The next 32 T cell receptor beta chains were all read from a single sample in a study of shared clonotypes between healthy human individuals. Method: immunoSEQ multiplex PCR; TCRdb's copy keeps in-frame clones and lacks some. The data contain about 560,000 clones, roughly four fifths of them seen just once; the ten biggest clones take up 12%. Sequencing used PBMCs. The receptor set was obtained from a woman aged 35 to 49 in good health. Some clones in this sample may be carry-over from other donors' samples.

The chain uses TRBV7-2 and TRBJ2-2; D tentatively reads TRBD1 or TRBD2 (5 bases each). Germline-derived CDR1 and CDR2 are SGHTA and FQGNSA. This CDR3 region has 16 residues. Trimming took 5 bases from V and 0 from J, leaving 13 bases between them. In DNA form, the CDR3 reads TGTGCCAGCAGCCGGGACGAACCGACGAACACCGGGGAGCTGTTTTTT. It yields the protein CASSRDEPTNTGELFF.

The chain links TRBV5-4 to TRBJ2-7; 7 nucleotides line up with TRBD2. Germline trimming cut 4 bases from V and 2 bases from J; bases unmatched to any gene: 3. Germline V gene sequence: CDR1 SGHNT, CDR2 YYREEE (reference sequence). The CDR3 runs 13 residues. In nucleotides, the CDR3 is TGTGCCAGCAGCCCGGGAGGTACCTACGAGCAGTACTTC. Translating it yields CASSPGGTYEQYF.

Turning to this clone: Germline is not matched at one junction end, which may reflect a read error. Other DNA variants within this sample encode the same CDR3. The CDR3 nucleotides are TGCGGCGTTGAAGGGTTCGCAGGGACTAGTGGCTACAATGAGCAGTTCTTC. It is translated as CGVEGFAGTSGYNEQFF. This chain connects TRBV29-1 to TRBJ2-1, with TRBD2 identical over 8 bases. Germline lookup yields CDR1 SQVTM and CDR2 ANQGSEA. This CDR3 has 17 amino acids.

This clone was detected only a few times. This sequence joins TRBV6-1 and TRBJ2-7, with 7 bases fitting TRBD1. V lost 6 bases and J lost 4; bases outside the gene matches: 9. The germline CDR1 and CDR2 sequences are MNHNS and SASEGT. This CDR3 comprises 14 residues. CDR3 nucleotides: TGTGCCAGCAGGGGACAGAGGAGACCTTACGAGCAGTACTTC. This codes for CASRGQRRPYEQYF.

The rearrangement uses TRBV5-1 and TRBJ1-4; D uncertain. V dropped 0 bases and J dropped 6 bases, with 9 bases sitting between them. Germline CDR1 SGHRS, CDR2 YFSETQ. This CDR3 is 14 amino acids long. The CDR3 DNA reads TGCGCCAGCAGCTTGGAGGTGGGCTATGAAAAACTGTTTTTT. This translates into CASSLEVGYEKLFF. Based on the CDR3 plus reference TRBV5-1 and TRBJ1-4, the full variable domain is KAGVTQTPRYLIKTRGQQVTLSCSPISGHRSVSWYQQTPGQGLQFLFEYFSETQRNKGNFPGRFSGRQFSNSRSEMNVSTLELGDSALYLCASSLEVGYEKLFFGSGTQLSVL.

This clone appeared a single time. The chain uses TRBV7-8 and TRBJ2-7, with 12 bases matching TRBD2. V shed 5 bases and J 3 bases; nucleotides not matched to a gene: 5. Germline CDR1 SGHVS, CDR2 FQNEAQ. CDR3 size: 15 residues. Here the CDR3 DNA reads TGTGCCAGCAGCATTGGGACTAGCGGGTTCTACGAGCAGTACTTC. This codes for CASSIGTSGFYEQYF.

The chain is built from TRBV7-9 and TRBJ2-3; no clear D gene. V gave up 4 bases and J gave up 0 bases, with 17 bases separating them. CDR3 length: 17 amino acids. Per germline, CDR1 SEHNR and CDR2 FQNEAQ (reference sequence). The CDR3 DNA is TGTGCCAGCAGCTCCCCCATTAAGCGCCGAAGCACAGATACGCAGTATTTT. Amino acid sequence: CASSSPIKRRSTDTQYF.

The genes are TRBV7-2 and TRBJ1-5, with D possibly being TRBD1 (5 bases). The ends were cut back, 5 bases at V and 6 bases at J, with 14 bases in the middle. The CDR3 totals 14 residues. The germline gives CDR1 SGHTA, CDR2 FQGNSA. CDR3 sequence: CASSTVGGVQPQHF. CDR3 nucleotide sequence: TGTGCCAGCAGCACAGTGGGGGGAGTTCAGCCCCAGCATTTT. Using reference TRBV7-2 and TRBJ1-5 for the parts outside the CDR3, the full variable domain is GAGVSQSPSNKVTEKGKDVELRCDPISGHTALYWYRQSLGQGLEFLIYFQGNSAPDKSGLPSDRFSAERTGGSVSTLTIQRTQQEDSAVYLCASSTVGGVQPQHFGDGTRLSIL.

This chain connects TRBV5-1 to TRBJ1-2, with a possible D match to TRBD1 (6 bases). The CDR3 runs 17 residues. Germline CDR1 and CDR2: SGHRS and YFSETQ. V was pared by 1 base and J by 6 bases, with 22 bases between. In DNA, the CDR3 is TGCGCCAGCAGCTTGAGAGGGGGAAACCCCCCCATAAATGGCTACACCTTC. Encoded protein: CASSLRGGNPPINGYTF.

This chain links TRBV7-2 with TRBJ2-2, with TRBD2 matching over 7 bases. The V gene's germline CDR1 is SGHTA and CDR2 FQGNSA. This CDR3 is 14 amino acids long. V gave up 1 base and J gave up 8 bases; unmatched junction bases: 4. The CDR3 region has the DNA TGTGCCAGCAGCTTAGTCGGGACTACTGGGGAGCTGTTTTTT. This codes for CASSLVGTTGELFF.

The chain joins TRBV5-4 to TRBJ1-3; 8 bases match TRBD1. The ends lost 4 bases at V and 3 bases at J; junction bases unmatched: 6. Germline values: CDR1 SGHNT, CDR2 YYREEE (reference sequence). The CDR3 has 15 residues. Here the CDR3 DNA reads TGTGCCAGCAGCCGGGCCGGGACAGGTGGAAACACCATATATTTT. Protein: CASSRAGTGGNTIYF.

This sequence joins TRBV7-9 and TRBJ1-1; the D is unclear. V was cut by 1 base and J by 0 bases, with 12 bases left in between. Germline CDR1 is SEHNR and CDR2 is FQNEAQ (reference sequence). CDR3 length equals 16 residues. Written as DNA, the CDR3 is TGTGCCAGCAGCTTAGTCTTGAGTCCCTTGAACACTGAAGCTTTCTTT. It yields the protein CASSLVLSPLNTEAFF.

The rearrangement joins TRBV19 to TRBJ1-5, with 7 bases aligning to TRBD1. V lost 3 bases to trimming and J lost 5 bases; unmatched junction nucleotides: 7. CDR3 length equals 15 residues. CDR1 LNHDA and CDR2 SQIVND come from the germline V gene (reference sequence). CDR3 coding DNA: TGTGCCAGTAGTATTCCAGGGGGGTACTATCAGCCCCAGCATTTT. This encodes CASSIPGGYYQPQHF.

This clone was counted a single time. J is TRBJ1-3 and V is TRBV30, with D possibly being TRBD1 (5 bases). CDR1 and CDR2 from the germline V gene are GTSNPN and SVGIG (reference sequence). CDR3 length equals 17 residues. V was clipped by 0 bases and J by 0 bases, with 15 bases between them. CDR3 amino acids: CAWSVPGNRLSGNTIYF. The DNA for the CDR3 is TGTGCCTGGAGTGTACCTGGGAACAGGCTCTCTGGAAACACCATATATTTT. Full variable domain (outside the CDR3, taken from reference TRBV30 and TRBJ1-3): SQTIHQWPATLVQPVGSPLSLECTVEGTSNPNLYWYRQAAGRGLQLLFYSVGIGQISSEVPQNLSASRPQDRQFILSSKKLLLSDSGFYLCAWSVPGNRLSGNTIYFGEGSWLTVV.

The V gene is TRBV2, the J gene TRBJ1-3; D perhaps matches TRBD1 (6 bases). Germline CDR1 reads SNHLY; CDR2 reads FYNNEI. The CDR3 spans 21 residues. Trimming took off 7 bases at V and 0 bases at J, with 31 bases between the two ends. The DNA of the CDR3 is TGTGCCAGCACCGCGGACAGAACCCCCCCCTCACTCATCCACTCTGGAAACACCATATATTTT. Translating it yields CASTADRTPPSLIHSGNTIYF.

The chain couples TRBV5-6 to TRBJ2-1, with 11 bases lining up with TRBD2. In germline, CDR1 is SGHDT, CDR2 YYEEEE. Trimming cost V 5 bases and J 2 bases; bases outside gene matches: 3. CDR3 length: 15 residues. The CDR3, as DNA: TGTGCCAGCAGAGCGGGACTAGCGGCCTACAATGAGCAGTTCTTC. Translation gives CASRAGLAAYNEQFF.

There are many counts of this clone. This chain joins TRBV5-4 and TRBJ1-2; TRBD1 matches 7 bases. V shed 0 bases, J shed 4 bases, and the junction held 6 bases outside the gene matches. Germline CDR1 reads SGHNT; CDR2 reads YYREEE (reference sequence). The CDR3 is made up of 15 amino acids. In nucleotides, the CDR3 is TGTGCCAGCAGCTTGGAAGGGGGCCGGGGCTATGGCTACACCTTC. Translated: CASSLEGGRGYGYTF.

A few counts support this clone. V is TRBV7-7 and J is TRBJ2-5, with D perhaps TRBD2 (6 bases). There are 12 residues in the CDR3. Germline V gene data show CDR1 as SSHAT and CDR2 as FNYEAQ (reference sequence). The chain's CDR3 is CATGSGQETQYF. The CDR3 nucleotides are TGTGCTACCGGTAGCGGACAAGAGACCCAGTACTTC.

This chain uses TRBV4-1 with TRBJ2-3, with 7 bases aligning to TRBD2. The CDR3 has 15 amino acids. The germline CDR1 and CDR2 sequences are MGHRA and YSYEKL. V shed 7 bases, J shed 5 bases, and the junction held 12 bases outside the gene matches. The CDR3 DNA reads as TGCGCCAGCACAACTGGGGGGAGGGCCGAAGATACGCAGTATTTT. It is translated as CASTTGGRAEDTQYF.

The rearrangement joins TRBV28 to TRBJ1-6; D may be TRBD1 (6 bases). The CDR3 is 15 amino acids. Germline V gene data show CDR1 as MDHEN and CDR2 as SYDVKM. Trimming stripped 4 bases from V and 7 bases from J, with 14 bases between. CDR3 region: CASSSPQGTNSPLHF. CDR3 coding DNA: TGTGCCAGCAGTTCACCGCAGGGGACCAATTCACCCCTCCACTTT. Drawing the rest from reference TRBV28 and TRBJ1-6, the complete variable domain is DVKVTQSSRYLVKRTGEKVFLECVQDMDHENMFWYRQDPGLGLRLIYFSYDVKMKEKGDIPEGYSVSREKKERFSLILESASTNQTSMYLCASSSPQGTNSPLHFGNGTRLTVT.

The V gene is TRBV5-4, the J gene TRBJ2-5, with no clear D. The V and J ends lost 2 bases and 5 bases respectively, with 13 bases between them. The CDR3 has 14 residues. Germline-derived CDR1 and CDR2 are SGHNT and YYREEE (reference sequence). CDR3 amino acids: CASSFEVGGETQYF. The CDR3, as DNA: TGTGCCAGCAGCTTTGAAGTTGGTGGGGAGACCCAGTACTTC.

A few counts support this clone. The J gene is TRBJ1-2, the V gene TRBV28; D unresolved. The germline CDR1 and CDR2 sequences are MDHEN and SYDVKM. The V end was cut by 6 bases, the J end by 2 bases, with 13 bases between. The CDR3 consists of 14 residues. The CDR3 spells CASRMDRGNYGYTF. The CDR3 region has the DNA TGTGCCAGCAGGATGGACCGAGGAAACTATGGCTACACCTTC.

Turning to this clone: This is likely an artifact of a read error, given a far larger clone one base away. This chain uses TRBV7-9 with TRBJ2-3, with D possibly matching TRBD2 (6 bases). V gave up 4 bases and J gave up 0 bases, with 8 bases separating them. The CDR3 loop spans 14 amino acids. Germline V lookup: CDR1 SEHNR, CDR2 FQNEAQ (reference sequence). CDR3 loop: CASSSGTSTDTQYF. The CDR3 DNA reads TGTGCCAGCAGCTCAGGGACTAGCACAGATACGCAGTATTTT.

The chain recombines TRBV18 with TRBJ2-7; D possibly corresponds to TRBD1 (6 bases). The germline V and J ends were trimmed by 2 bases and 7 bases, with 15 bases remaining between them. CDR1 and CDR2 from the germline V gene are KGHSH and LQKENI. There are 14 residues in the CDR3. This chain's CDR3 is CASSPRGTGIEQYF. The CDR3 nucleotides are TGTGCCAGCTCACCAAGGGGTACAGGGATAGAGCAGTACTTC.

The CDR3 reads CASSLQQGGRGSNTGELFF. CDR3 coding DNA: TGTGCCAGCAGCTTACAACAGGGGGGCCGCGGATCGAACACCGGGGAGCTGTTTTTT. The V and J genes are TRBV7-9 and TRBJ2-2, with TRBD1 identical over 8 bases. The CDR3 length is 19 residues. Trimming cost V 2 bases and J 0 bases; bases outside gene matches: 11. Germline lookup yields CDR1 SEHNR and CDR2 FQNEAQ (reference sequence).

J is TRBJ2-7 and V is TRBV7-6; the D is unclear. CDR3 size: 13 residues. Trimming took off 5 bases at V and 6 bases at J, with 14 bases between the two ends. CDR1 and CDR2 (germline): SGHVS, FNYEAQ. The CDR3 here is CASSLIHSGEQYF. The CDR3 DNA reads as TGTGCCAGCAGCCTTATCCATTCTGGCGAGCAGTACTTC. Full variable domain (missing parts from reference TRBV7-6 and TRBJ2-7): GAGVSQSPRYKVTKRGQDVALRCDPISGHVSLYWYRQALGQGPEFLTYFNYEAQQDKSGLPNDRFSAERPEGSISTLTIQRTEQRDSAMYRCASSLIHSGEQYFGPGTRLTVT.

The CDR3 nucleotides read TGTGCCAGCAGCCCTGGACAGAACTACGAGCAGTACTTC. Its protein is CASSPGQNYEQYF. V gene TRBV7-9 combines with J gene TRBJ2-7; TRBD1 is a possible D gene (6 bases). Per germline, CDR1 SEHNR and CDR2 FQNEAQ (reference sequence). The CDR3 has 13 amino acids. V dropped 5 bases and J dropped 3 bases, with 11 bases sitting between them.

The rearrangement uses TRBV13 and TRBJ2-3; 7 bases are a match to TRBD2. V gave up 2 bases and J gave up 5 bases; unmatched junction bases: 16. This CDR3 comprises 18 residues. Germline V gene data show CDR1 as PRHDT and CDR2 as FYEKMQ (reference sequence). CDR3 nucleotides: TGTGCCAGCAGCTTAATTGTCTTTCGGGGGAGGGTTAGAGATACGCAGTATTTT. It translates to CASSLIVFRGRVRDTQYF.

This clone was counted a few times. V is TRBV10-3 and J is TRBJ2-7; D gene uncertain. This CDR3 is built from 14 residues. V was trimmed by 3 bases and J by 0 bases, leaving 9 bases between them. CDR1 ENHRY and CDR2 SYGVKD come from the germline V gene. CDR3 coding DNA: TGTGCCATCAGTGACAGAGACTCCTCCTACGAGCAGTACTTC. The encoded protein is CAISDRDSSYEQYF.

The CDR3 DNA reads as TGTGCCACCGCCAGGTCCTCTGGGGCCAACGTCCTGACTTTC. This encodes CATARSSGANVLTF. The chain couples TRBV28 to TRBJ2-6; D is unclear. The length of the CDR3 is 14 residues. The germline V and J ends were trimmed by 10 bases and 0 bases, with 10 bases remaining between them. From germline, CDR1 is MDHEN and CDR2 SYDVKM.

This chain links TRBV5-3 with TRBJ2-7; 14 nucleotides line up with TRBD2. TRBV5-3 is identified as an open reading frame with a role that is uncertain. With V trimmed by 5 bases and J by 6 bases, 7 bases remained unmatched. This CDR3 region has 15 residues. The CDR3 protein is CARSWGLAGDCEQYF. DNA for the CDR3: TGTGCCAGAAGTTGGGGACTAGCGGGAGACTGCGAGCAGTACTTC.

In DNA form, the CDR3 reads TGTGCCAGCAGCTTAGATGGGGCCGACACCGGGGAGCTGTTTTTT. Translation gives CASSLDGADTGELFF. The chain is built from TRBV7-2 and TRBJ2-2; D may be TRBD1 (5 bases). Between the trimmed V and J ends, which lost 1 base and 3 bases, there was a span of 9 bases. This CDR3 has 15 residues. Germline CDR1 is SGHTA and CDR2 is FQGNSA.